This TCR beta chain was identified during a study of T cell changes during pregnancy in multiple sclerosis. Method: immunoSEQ multiplex PCR; TCRdb's copy keeps in-frame clones and lacks some. The table includes about 59,000 clones, about 94% detected once. V was pared by 5 bases and J by 0 bases, with 12 bases between. CDR3 length: 15 residues. CDR1 and CDR2 from the germline V gene are MGHRA and YSYEKL. This sequence was found in a female donor with multiple sclerosis, enrolled in a pregnancy study. The chain uses TRBV4-1 and TRBJ2-3, with D unclear. Sequences were derived from CD8+ T cells from peripheral blood mononuclear cells, sampled after pregnancy. CDR3 sequence: CASSSLTYSTDTQYF. The CDR3 nucleotides are TGCGCCAGCAGCTCGTTGACTTATAGCACAGATACGCAGTATTTT.